The clone carrying this T cell receptor beta chain was seen once. The antigen is not known. This sample is drawn from a study of long-term antiretroviral therapy in people with HIV. As for the study in general: Collection dates of the earliest samples fall about a decade before the 2015 immediate-ART recommendation. Study results and caveats: Subsequent to ART, diversity was augmented yet persisted below that of transplant donor controls.

V shed 4 bases and J 2 bases; nucleotides not matched to a gene: 8. CDR3 length: 15 amino acids. Germline assignment: CDR1 SGHNT and CDR2 YENEEA. Held in samples before DNA extraction were about 0.9-11 million cryopreserved PBMC. With survey level as its setting, the immunoSEQ assay was v3.0. Sequencing was directed toward about 35,000-50,000 T-cell genomes in each sample. Using immunoSEQ multiplex PCR, the repertoire was profiled, and TCRdb retains in-frame clones only, with some absent. The repertoire consists of tens of thousands of clones, with approximately 88% occurring once and the leading ten covering approximately 10%.

The V call is TRBV11-3, the J call TRBJ2-7; TRBD1 matches 7 bases. This clonotype originated in a man aged 25-45 years with HIV. Sequenced material: unsorted PBMCs, taken nearly 2.9 years after starting antiretroviral therapy. CDR3 sequence reads: CASSSRQGPTYEQYF. The CDR3 DNA reads as TGTGCCAGCAGCTCCCGACAGGGTCCAACCTACGAGCAGTACTTC.